A selection of T cell receptor beta chains follows, all from one sample in a study of Ad26.COV2.S vaccination and SARS-CoV-2 variants. This table comes from immunoSEQ multiplex PCR, and its TCRdb copy is limited to in-frame clones, with some not included. The sample holds 300,000 to 450,000 clones, around 92% seen once. The starting material was peripheral blood, obtained after recovery from COVID-19. All receptors derive from a human donor who had recovered from COVID-19. Each CDR3 is given with its conserved first and last residue. Fields, in order: CDR3 protein, CDR3 DNA, D gene, J gene, V gene, CDR3 length, clone size. The D gene is left open where the match is weak. Size is stated for part of the rows, as once, few or many counts, or as a class when the clone is expanded.

cdr3_aa: CASSILGGYQETQYF
cdr3_nt: TGTGCCAGTAGTATTTTAGGGGGGTACCAAGAGACCCAGTACTTC
d_call: -
j_call: TRBJ2-5
v_call: TRBV19
cdr3_length: 15
clone_size: -

cdr3_aa: CASSFGLASQETQYF
cdr3_nt: TGTGCCAGCAGCTTCGGACTGGCATCTCAAGAGACCCAGTACTTC
d_call: -
j_call: TRBJ2-5
v_call: TRBV7-9
cdr3_length: 15
clone_size: -

cdr3_aa: CASSVGTEANTGELFF
cdr3_nt: TGTGCCAGCAGCGTAGGGACAGAAGCGAACACCGGGGAGCTGTTTTTT
d_call: -
j_call: TRBJ2-2
v_call: TRBV9
cdr3_length: 16
clone_size: -

cdr3_aa: CASSVGGGNNEQFF
cdr3_nt: TGTGCCAGCAGCGTAGGCGGGGGGAACAATGAGCAGTTCTTC
d_call: TRBD2
j_call: TRBJ2-1
v_call: TRBV9
cdr3_length: 14
clone_size: few

cdr3_aa: CASSYSAGETYEQYF
cdr3_nt: TGTGCCAGCAGTTACTCGGCCGGGGAAACCTACGAGCAGTACTTC
d_call: -
j_call: TRBJ2-7
v_call: TRBV6-5
cdr3_length: 15
clone_size: -

cdr3_aa: CASSQESGYNEQFF
cdr3_nt: TGTGCCAGCAGCCAAGAGTCCGGATACAATGAGCAGTTCTTC
d_call: -
j_call: TRBJ2-1
v_call: TRBV3-1/TRBV3-2
cdr3_length: 14
clone_size: -

cdr3_aa: CASTRTGQNNEQFF
cdr3_nt: TGTGCCAGCACAAGGACAGGGCAGAACAATGAGCAGTTCTTC
d_call: TRBD1
j_call: TRBJ2-1
v_call: TRBV28
cdr3_length: 14
clone_size: -

cdr3_aa: CASSPGQGLNTEAFF
cdr3_nt: TGCGCCAGCAGCCCGGGACAGGGTTTGAACACTGAAGCTTTCTTT
d_call: TRBD1
j_call: TRBJ1-1
v_call: TRBV5-1
cdr3_length: 15
clone_size: -

cdr3_aa: CASSPVEVEKLFF
cdr3_nt: TGTGCCAGCAGCCCAGTGGAGGTCGAAAAACTGTTTTTT
d_call: -
j_call: TRBJ1-4
v_call: TRBV7-9
cdr3_length: 13
clone_size: -

cdr3_aa: CSAGQEQYF
cdr3_nt: TGCAGTGCGGGGCAAGAGCAGTACTTC
d_call: -
j_call: TRBJ2-7
v_call: TRBV20-1
cdr3_length: 9
clone_size: -

cdr3_aa: CASSALPRDHGYTF
cdr3_nt: TGTGCCAGCAGTGCGTTACCCAGGGATCATGGCTACACCTTC
d_call: -
j_call: TRBJ1-2
v_call: TRBV2
cdr3_length: 14
clone_size: -

cdr3_aa: CASSMGQGNTEAFF
cdr3_nt: TGTGCCAGTAGTATGGGACAGGGAAACACTGAAGCTTTCTTT
d_call: TRBD1
j_call: TRBJ1-1
v_call: TRBV19
cdr3_length: 14
clone_size: -